This T cell receptor beta chain is from a study of blood T cell repertoires in COVID-19. The wider study: Specimens from acute and convalescent COVID-19 originated in the United States, Italy and Spain. In each case, the material was cDNA or gDNA derived from T cells, B-cell-depleted T cells, or PBMCs.

The CDR3 covers 9 residues. Under the authors' procedure: Researchers report that nucleated cell counts were estimated from reference gene primer amplification. The protocol was immunoSEQ multiplex PCR, while the TCRdb copy is restricted to in-frame clones and leaves out a portion. The V and J calls and clone size are taken from that table; D and trimming were inferred from the DNA. The data contain nearly 80,000 clones, less than 90% of them singletons. This chain connects TRBV12-1 to TRBJ2-7; TRBD1 is the table's D call and was not checked against the DNA. TRBV12-1 is annotated as a pseudogene. Sequenced sample: peripheral blood. The sequence derives from a man in his 60s with active or convalescent COVID-19. The CDR3 coding sequence is TGTGCCAGCAGCTTTGCCAGGTACTTC. Residues: CASSFARYF.